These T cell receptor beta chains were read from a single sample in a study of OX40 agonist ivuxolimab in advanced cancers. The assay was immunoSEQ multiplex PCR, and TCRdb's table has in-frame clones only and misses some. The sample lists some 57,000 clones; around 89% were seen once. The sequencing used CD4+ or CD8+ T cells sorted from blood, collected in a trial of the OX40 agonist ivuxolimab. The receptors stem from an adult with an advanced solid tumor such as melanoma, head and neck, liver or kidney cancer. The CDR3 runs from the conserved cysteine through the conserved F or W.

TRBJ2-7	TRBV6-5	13	CASSYRQAYEQYF
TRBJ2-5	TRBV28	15	CASSSPTSGSETQYF
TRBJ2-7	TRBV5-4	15	CASSLRLAGVYEQYF
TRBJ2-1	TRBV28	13	CASSLPGSREQFF
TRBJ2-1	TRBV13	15	CASSAGTKLYNEQFF
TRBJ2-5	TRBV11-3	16	CASSLAGTSGRETQYF
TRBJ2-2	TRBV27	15	CASRSGGGSYGELFF
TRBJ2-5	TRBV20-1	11	CSAGNAETQYF
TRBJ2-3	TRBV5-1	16	CASSTPGGGGTDTQYF
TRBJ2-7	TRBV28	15	CASSPGGSGTYEQYF
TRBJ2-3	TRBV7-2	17	CASSLAGTSGSSDTQYF